This TCR beta chain comes out of a study of CD4 T cells in relation to SARS-CoV-2 and coronaviruses. Study-level background: PBMCs were cultured with antigen for over nine days before TCR beta sequencing.

Comments on this clone: Its antigen remains unknown.

Study-wide points: The assay detects memory recall responses, not culture-primed primary responses.

Method: immunoSEQ multiplex PCR; TCRdb's copy keeps in-frame clones and lacks some. Counted here are 35,000 to 45,000 clones, approximately 80% occurring once; the ten biggest clones make up 1% to 1.5%. The CDR3 sequence is 15 residues long. V shed 6 bases, J shed 3 bases, and the junction held 7 bases outside the gene matches. Germline assignment: CDR1 SNHLY and CDR2 FYNNEI. Sorted naive or memory CD4+ cells met CEF peptides for over 8 days. The sequenced sample consisted of naive CD4+ T cells from PBMCs, cultured in vitro. This sample's subset: naive CD4+ T cells isolated by negative enrichment. The rearrangement joins TRBV2 to TRBJ2-3, with 9 bases identical to TRBD2. This TCR was sampled from an adult with COVID-19. In DNA form, the CDR3 reads TGTGCCAGCAGGGATAGCGGGAGTGGGACAGATACGCAGTATTTT. Its translation: CASRDSGSGTDTQYF.